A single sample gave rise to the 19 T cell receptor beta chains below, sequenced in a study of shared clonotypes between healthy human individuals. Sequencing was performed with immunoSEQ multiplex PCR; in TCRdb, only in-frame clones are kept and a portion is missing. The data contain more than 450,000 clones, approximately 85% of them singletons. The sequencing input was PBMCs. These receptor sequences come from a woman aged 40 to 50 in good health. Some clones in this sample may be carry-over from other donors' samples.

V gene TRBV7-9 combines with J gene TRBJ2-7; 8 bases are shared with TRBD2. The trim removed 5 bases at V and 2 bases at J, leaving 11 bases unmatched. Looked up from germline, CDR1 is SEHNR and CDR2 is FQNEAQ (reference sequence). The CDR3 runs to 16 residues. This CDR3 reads CASSPRLARSTYEQYF. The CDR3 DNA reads TGTGCCAGCAGCCCCCGACTAGCGAGGTCAACCTACGAGCAGTACTTC.

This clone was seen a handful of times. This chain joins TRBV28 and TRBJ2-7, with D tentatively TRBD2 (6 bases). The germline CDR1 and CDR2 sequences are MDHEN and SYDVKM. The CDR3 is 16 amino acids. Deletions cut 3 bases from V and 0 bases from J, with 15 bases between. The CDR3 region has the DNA TGTGCCAGCAGTTTTCACCTAGCGACCCTCTCCTACGAGCAGTACTTC. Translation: CASSFHLATLSYEQYF.

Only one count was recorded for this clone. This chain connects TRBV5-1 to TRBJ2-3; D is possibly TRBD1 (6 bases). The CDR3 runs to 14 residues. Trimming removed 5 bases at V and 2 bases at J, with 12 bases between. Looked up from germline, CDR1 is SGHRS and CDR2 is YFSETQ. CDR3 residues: CASRPDSSTDTQYF. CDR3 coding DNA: TGCGCCAGCAGGCCGGACAGCTCCACAGATACGCAGTATTTT.

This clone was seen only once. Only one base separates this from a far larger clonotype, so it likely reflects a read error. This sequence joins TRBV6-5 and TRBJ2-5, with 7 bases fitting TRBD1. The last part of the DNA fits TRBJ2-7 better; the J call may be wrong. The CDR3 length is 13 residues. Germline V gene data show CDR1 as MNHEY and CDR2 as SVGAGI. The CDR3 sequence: CASSPGQTYEQYF. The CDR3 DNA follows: TGTGCCAGCAGCCCGGGACAGACCTACGAGCAGTACTTC.

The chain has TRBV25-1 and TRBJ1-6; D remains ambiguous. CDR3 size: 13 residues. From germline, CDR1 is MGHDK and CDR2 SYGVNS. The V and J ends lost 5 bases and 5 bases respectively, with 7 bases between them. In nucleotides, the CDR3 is TGTGCCAGCAGTCGAGTAAATAATTCACCCCTCCACTTT. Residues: CASSRVNNSPLHF.

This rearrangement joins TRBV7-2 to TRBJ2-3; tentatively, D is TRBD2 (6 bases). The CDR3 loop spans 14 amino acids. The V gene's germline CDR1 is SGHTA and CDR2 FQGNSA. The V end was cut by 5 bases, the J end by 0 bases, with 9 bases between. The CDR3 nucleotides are TGTGCCAGCAGCCTCGGGACTAGCACAGATACGCAGTATTTT. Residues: CASSLGTSTDTQYF.

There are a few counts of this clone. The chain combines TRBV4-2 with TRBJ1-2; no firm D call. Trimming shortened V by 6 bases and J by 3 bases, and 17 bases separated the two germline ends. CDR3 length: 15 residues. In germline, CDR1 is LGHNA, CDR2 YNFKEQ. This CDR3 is CASSPSMSEDYGYTF. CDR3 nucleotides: TGTGCCAGCAGTCCCTCTATGAGTGAAGACTATGGCTACACCTTC.

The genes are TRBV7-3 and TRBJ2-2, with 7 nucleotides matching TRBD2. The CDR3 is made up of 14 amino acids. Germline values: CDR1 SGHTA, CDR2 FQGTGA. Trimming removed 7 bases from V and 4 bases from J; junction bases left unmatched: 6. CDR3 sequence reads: CASTATGGTGELFF. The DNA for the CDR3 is TGTGCCAGCACCGCGACGGGGGGCACCGGGGAGCTGTTTTTT. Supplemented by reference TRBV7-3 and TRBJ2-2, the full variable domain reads GAGVSQTPSNKVTEKGKYVELRCDPISGHTALYWYRQSLGQGPEFLIYFQGTGAADDSGLPNDRFFAVRPEGSVSTLKIQRTERGDSAVYLCASTATGGTGELFFGEGSRLTVL.

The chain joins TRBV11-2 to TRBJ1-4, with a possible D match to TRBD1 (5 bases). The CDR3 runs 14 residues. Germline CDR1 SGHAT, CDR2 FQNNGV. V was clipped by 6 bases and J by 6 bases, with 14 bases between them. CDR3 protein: CASSRGRSDEKLFF. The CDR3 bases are TGTGCCAGCAGTAGGGGTAGGAGTGATGAAAAACTGTTTTTT.

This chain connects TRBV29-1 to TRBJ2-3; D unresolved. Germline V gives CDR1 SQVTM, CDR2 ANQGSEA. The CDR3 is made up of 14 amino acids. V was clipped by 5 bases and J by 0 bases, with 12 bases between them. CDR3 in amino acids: CSVSVGTSTDTQYF. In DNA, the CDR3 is TGCAGCGTTTCCGTTGGCACGAGCACAGATACGCAGTATTTT.

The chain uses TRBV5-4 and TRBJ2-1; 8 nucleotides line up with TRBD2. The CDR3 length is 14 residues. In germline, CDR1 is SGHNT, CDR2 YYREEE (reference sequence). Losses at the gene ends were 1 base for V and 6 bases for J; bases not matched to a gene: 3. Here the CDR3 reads CASSLPSGPNEQFF. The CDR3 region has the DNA TGTGCCAGCAGCTTGCCTAGCGGGCCCAATGAGCAGTTCTTC.

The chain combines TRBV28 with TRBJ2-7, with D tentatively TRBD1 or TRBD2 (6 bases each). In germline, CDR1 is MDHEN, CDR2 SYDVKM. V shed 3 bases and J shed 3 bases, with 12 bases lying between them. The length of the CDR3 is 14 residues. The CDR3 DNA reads TGTGCCAGCAGTTTGAGACTAGGGGGCTACGAGCAGTACTTC. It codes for CASSLRLGGYEQYF. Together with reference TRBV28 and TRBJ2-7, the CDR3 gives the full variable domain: DVKVTQSSRYLVKRTGEKVFLECVQDMDHENMFWYRQDPGLGLRLIYFSYDVKMKEKGDIPEGYSVSREKKERFSLILESASTNQTSMYLCASSLRLGGYEQYFGPGTRLTVT.

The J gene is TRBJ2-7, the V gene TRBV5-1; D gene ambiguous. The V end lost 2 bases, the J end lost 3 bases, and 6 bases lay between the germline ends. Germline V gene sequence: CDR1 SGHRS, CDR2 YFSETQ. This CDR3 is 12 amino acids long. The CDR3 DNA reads TGCGCCAGCAGCTTCGACCTCTACGAGCAGTACTTC. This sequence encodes CASSFDLYEQYF.

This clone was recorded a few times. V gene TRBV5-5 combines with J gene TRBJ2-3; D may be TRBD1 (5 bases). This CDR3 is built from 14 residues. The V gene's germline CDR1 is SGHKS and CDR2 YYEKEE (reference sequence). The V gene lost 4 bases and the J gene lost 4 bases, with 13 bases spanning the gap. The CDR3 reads CASSPQGAPDTQYF. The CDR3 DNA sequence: TGTGCCAGCAGCCCGCAGGGCGCGCCAGATACGCAGTATTTT.

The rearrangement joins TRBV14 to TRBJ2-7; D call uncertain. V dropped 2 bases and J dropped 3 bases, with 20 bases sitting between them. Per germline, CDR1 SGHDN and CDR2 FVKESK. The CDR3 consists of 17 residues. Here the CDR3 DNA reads TGTGCCAGCAGCCAAATCGGGCCTCGACGCGGCCACTACGAGCAGTACTTC. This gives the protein CASSQIGPRRGHYEQYF.

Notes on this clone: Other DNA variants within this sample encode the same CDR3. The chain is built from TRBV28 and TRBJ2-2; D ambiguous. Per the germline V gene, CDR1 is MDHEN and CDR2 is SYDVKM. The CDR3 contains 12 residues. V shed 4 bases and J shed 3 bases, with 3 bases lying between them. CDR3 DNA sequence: TGTGCCAGCAGTTCCGACACCGGGGAGCTGTTTTTT. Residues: CASSSDTGELFF.

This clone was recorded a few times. The CDR3 loop reads CASSPPDEEKLFF. The CDR3 DNA follows: TGTGCCAGCTCACCGCCCGACGAGGAAAAACTGTTTTTT. The chain is built from TRBV18 and TRBJ1-4; no firm D call. CDR3 size: 13 residues. V gave up 3 bases and J gave up 8 bases, with 10 bases separating them. Germline V gene data show CDR1 as KGHSH and CDR2 as LQKENI.

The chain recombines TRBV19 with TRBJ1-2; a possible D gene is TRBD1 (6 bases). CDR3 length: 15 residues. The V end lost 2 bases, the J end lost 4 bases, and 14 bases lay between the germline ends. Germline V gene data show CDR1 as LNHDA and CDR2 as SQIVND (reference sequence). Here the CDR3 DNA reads TGTGCCAGTAGTATAACTGGGGGCGATCCCTATGGCTACACCTTC. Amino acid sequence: CASSITGGDPYGYTF.

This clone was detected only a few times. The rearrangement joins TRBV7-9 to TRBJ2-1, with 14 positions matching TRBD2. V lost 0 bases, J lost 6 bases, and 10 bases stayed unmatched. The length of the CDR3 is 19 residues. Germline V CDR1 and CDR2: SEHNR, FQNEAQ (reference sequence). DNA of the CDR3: TGTGCCAGCAGCTTAGCGGGGACTAGCGGGAGAAAGGTAGGCAATGAGCAGTTCTTC. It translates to CASSLAGTSGRKVGNEQFF. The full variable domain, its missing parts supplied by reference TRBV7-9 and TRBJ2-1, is DTGVSQNPRHKITKRGQNVTFRCDPISEHNRLYWYRQTLGQGPEFLTYFQNEAQLEKSRLLSDRFSAERPKGSFSTLEIQRTEQGDSAMYLCASSLAGTSGRKVGNEQFFGPGTRLTVL.